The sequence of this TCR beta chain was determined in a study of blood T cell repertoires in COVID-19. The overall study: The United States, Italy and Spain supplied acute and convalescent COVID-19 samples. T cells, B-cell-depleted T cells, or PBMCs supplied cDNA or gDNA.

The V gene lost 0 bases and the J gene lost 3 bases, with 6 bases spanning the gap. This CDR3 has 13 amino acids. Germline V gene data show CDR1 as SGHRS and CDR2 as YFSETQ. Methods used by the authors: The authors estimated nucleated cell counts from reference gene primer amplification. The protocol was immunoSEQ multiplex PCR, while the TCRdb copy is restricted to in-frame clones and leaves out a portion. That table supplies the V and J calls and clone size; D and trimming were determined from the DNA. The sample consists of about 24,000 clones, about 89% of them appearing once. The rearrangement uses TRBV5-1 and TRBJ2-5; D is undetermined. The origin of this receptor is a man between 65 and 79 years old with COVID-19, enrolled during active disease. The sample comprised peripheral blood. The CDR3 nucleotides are TGCGCCAGCAGCTTGGCGGGTAAAGAGACCCAGTACTTC. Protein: CASSLAGKETQYF.